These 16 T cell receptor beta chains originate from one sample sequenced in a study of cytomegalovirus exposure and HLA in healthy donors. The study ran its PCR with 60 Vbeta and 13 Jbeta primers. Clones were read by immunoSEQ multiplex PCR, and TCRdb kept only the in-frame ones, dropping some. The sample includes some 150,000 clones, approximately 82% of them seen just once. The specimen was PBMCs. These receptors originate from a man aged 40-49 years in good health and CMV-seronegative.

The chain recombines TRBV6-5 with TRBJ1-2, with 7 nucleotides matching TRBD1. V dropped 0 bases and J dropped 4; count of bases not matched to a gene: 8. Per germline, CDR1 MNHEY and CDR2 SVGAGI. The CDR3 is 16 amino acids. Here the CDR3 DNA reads TGTGCCAGCAGTTACTCGAGTCAAGGGACAGTCTATGGCTACACCTTC. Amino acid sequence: CASSYSSQGTVYGYTF.

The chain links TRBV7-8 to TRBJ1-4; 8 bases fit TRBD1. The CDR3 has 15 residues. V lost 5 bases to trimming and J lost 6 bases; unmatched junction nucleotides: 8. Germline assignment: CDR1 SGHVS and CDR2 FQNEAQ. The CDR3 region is CASSPMDRDYEKLFF. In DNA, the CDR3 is TGTGCCAGCAGCCCGATGGACAGGGATTATGAAAAACTGTTTTTT.

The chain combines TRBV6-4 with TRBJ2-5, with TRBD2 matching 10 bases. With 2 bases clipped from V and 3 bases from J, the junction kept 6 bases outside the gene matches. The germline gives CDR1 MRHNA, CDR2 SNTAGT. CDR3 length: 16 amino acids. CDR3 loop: CASSDGERGGEETQYF. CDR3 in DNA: TGTGCCAGCAGTGACGGGGAGCGGGGGGGCGAAGAGACCCAGTACTTC.

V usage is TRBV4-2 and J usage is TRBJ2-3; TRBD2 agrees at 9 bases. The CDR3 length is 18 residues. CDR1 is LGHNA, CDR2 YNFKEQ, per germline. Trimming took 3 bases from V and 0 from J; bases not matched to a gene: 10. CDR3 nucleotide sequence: TGTGCCAGCAGCCACCCGTCCCCCGCGGGGGGGAGCACAGATACGCAGTATTTT. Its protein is CASSHPSPAGGSTDTQYF.

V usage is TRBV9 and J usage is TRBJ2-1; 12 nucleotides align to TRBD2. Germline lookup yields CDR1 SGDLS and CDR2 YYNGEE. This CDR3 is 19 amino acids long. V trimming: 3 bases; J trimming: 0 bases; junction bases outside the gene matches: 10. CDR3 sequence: CASSGWWTSGKSSYNEQFF. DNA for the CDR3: TGTGCCAGCAGCGGATGGTGGACTAGCGGGAAGAGCTCCTACAATGAGCAGTTCTTC.

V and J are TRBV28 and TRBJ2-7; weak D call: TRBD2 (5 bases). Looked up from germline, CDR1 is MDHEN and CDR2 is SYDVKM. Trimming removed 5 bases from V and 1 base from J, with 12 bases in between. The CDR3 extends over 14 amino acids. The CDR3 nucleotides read TGTGCCAGCAGTCCCTCCGGGAATTCCTACGAGCAGTACTTC. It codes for CASSPSGNSYEQYF. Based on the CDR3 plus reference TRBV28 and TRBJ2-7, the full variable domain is DVKVTQSSRYLVKRTGEKVFLECVQDMDHENMFWYRQDPGLGLRLIYFSYDVKMKEKGDIPEGYSVSREKKERFSLILESASTNQTSMYLCASSPSGNSYEQYFGPGTRLTVT.

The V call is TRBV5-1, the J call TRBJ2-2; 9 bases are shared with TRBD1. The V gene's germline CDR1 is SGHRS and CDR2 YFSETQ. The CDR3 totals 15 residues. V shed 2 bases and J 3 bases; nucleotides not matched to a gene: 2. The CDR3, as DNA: TGCGCCAGCAGCTTCCGACAGGGGGACACCGGGGAGCTGTTTTTT. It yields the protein CASSFRQGDTGELFF.

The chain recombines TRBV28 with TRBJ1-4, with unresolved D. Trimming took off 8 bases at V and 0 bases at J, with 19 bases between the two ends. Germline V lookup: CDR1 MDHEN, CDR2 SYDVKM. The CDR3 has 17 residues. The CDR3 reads CASGHGDMAATNEKLFF. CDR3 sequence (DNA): TGTGCCAGCGGCCATGGCGACATGGCCGCAACTAATGAAAAACTGTTTTTT.

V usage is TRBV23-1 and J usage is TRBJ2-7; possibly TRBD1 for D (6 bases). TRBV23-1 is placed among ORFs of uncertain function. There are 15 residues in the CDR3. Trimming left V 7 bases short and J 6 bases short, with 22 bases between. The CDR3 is CASTNQQGNPLEQYF. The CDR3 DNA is TGCGCCAGCACCAATCAACAGGGAAACCCACTCGAGCAGTACTTC.

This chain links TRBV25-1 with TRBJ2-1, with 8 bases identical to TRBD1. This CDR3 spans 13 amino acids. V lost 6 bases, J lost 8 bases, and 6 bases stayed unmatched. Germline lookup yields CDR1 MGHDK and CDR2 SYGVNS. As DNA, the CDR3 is TGTGCCAGCAGCGAAGTGGACAGGGATGAGCAGTTCTTC. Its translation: CASSEVDRDEQFF.

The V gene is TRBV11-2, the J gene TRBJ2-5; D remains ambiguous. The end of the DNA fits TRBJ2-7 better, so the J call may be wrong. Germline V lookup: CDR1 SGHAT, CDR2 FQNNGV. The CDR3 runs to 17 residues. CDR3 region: CASSLGQVPLTSYEQYF. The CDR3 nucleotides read TGTGCCAGCAGCTTAGGTCAGGTCCCCTTAACCTCCTACGAGCAGTACTTC.

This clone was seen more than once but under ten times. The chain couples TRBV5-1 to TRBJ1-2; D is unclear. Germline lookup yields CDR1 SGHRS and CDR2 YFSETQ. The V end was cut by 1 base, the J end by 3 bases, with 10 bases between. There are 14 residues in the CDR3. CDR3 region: CASSLQASDYGYTF. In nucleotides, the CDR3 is TGCGCCAGCAGCTTGCAGGCCTCGGACTATGGCTACACCTTC.

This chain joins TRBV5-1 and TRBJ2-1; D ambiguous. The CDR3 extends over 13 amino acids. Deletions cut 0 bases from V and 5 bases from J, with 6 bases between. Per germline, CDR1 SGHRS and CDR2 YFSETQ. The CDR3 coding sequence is TGCGCCAGCAGCTTGGGAGTGCACAATGAGCAGTTCTTC. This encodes CASSLGVHNEQFF.

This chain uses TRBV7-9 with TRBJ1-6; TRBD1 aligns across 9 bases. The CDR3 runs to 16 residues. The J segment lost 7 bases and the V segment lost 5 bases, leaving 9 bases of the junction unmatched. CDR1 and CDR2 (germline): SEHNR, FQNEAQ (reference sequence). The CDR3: CASSLTTGGRNSPLHF. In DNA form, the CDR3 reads TGTGCCAGCAGCCTTACGACAGGGGGTAGGAATTCACCCCTCCACTTT.

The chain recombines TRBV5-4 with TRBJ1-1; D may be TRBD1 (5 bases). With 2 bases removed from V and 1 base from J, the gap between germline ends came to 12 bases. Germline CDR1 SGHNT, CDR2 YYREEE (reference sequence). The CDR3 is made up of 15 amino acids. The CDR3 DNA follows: TGTGCCAGCAGCTTCCGACAGATTCAGAACACTGAAGCTTTCTTT. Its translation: CASSFRQIQNTEAFF.

The CDR3 protein is CAGCEDADSGNTIYF. CDR3 nucleotides: TGTGCCGGGTGTGAAGACGCGGACTCTGGAAACACCATATATTTT. V gene TRBV6-1 combines with J gene TRBJ1-3, with D unclear. V lost 11 bases to trimming and J lost 0 bases, with 17 bases between them. This CDR3 has 15 amino acids. Per the germline V gene, CDR1 is MNHNS and CDR2 is SASEGT.